This passage covers 13 T cell receptor beta chains from one sample sequenced in a study of shared clonotypes between healthy human individuals. Measured with immunoSEQ multiplex PCR; TCRdb has only the in-frame clones, and not every one. The sample lists some 1.1 million clones, 70% to 85% occurring once. Source material: memory CD4+ T cells from PBMCs. The subset denotes: CD45RA-negative fraction. The receptors shown here come from a man between 18 and 35 years old in good health. Some clones in this sample may be carry-over from other donors' samples.

The CDR3 loop reads CASSLPLGARAKSSPLHF. CDR3 sequence (DNA): TGTGCCAGCAGTTTACCCCTCGGAGCGAGGGCGAAATCTTCACCCCTCCACTTT. The rearrangement links TRBV28 to TRBJ1-6; D is unresolved. Trimming left V 2 bases short and J 9 bases short, with 23 bases between. Looked up from germline, CDR1 is MDHEN and CDR2 is SYDVKM. The CDR3 has 18 amino acids.

The CDR3 DNA reads TGCGCCAGCAGCCCCGGGGGAGGGGGAGGCTATGGCTACACCTTC. Amino acid sequence: CASSPGGGGGYGYTF. V usage is TRBV4-3 and J usage is TRBJ1-2; TRBD1 might be the D (6 bases). Germline assignment: CDR1 LGHNA and CDR2 YSLEER. CDR3 size: 15 residues. The ends were cut back, 4 bases at V and 4 bases at J, with 16 bases in the middle.

Comments on this clone: A read error is possible here, since a much larger clone lies one base away. The rearrangement uses TRBV15 and TRBJ2-3; the D gene could be TRBD1 or TRBD2 (5 bases each). In germline, CDR1 is LNHNV, CDR2 YYDKDF (reference sequence). The CDR3 length is 15 residues. The CDR3 here is CATSRARDGVDTRYF. CDR3 bases: TGTGCCACCAGCAGAGCCCGGGACGGGGTGGATACGCGGTATTTT.

This rearrangement joins TRBV5-8 to TRBJ2-5, with TRBD2 identical over 11 bases. With V trimmed by 0 bases and J by 3 bases, 4 bases remained unmatched. From germline, CDR1 is SGHTS and CDR2 YDEGEE. This CDR3 region has 16 residues. The CDR3: CASSLALLAGEETQYF. CDR3 bases: TGTGCCAGCAGCTTGGCCCTACTAGCGGGAGAAGAGACCCAGTACTTC.

The chain recombines TRBV18 with TRBJ2-5; D remains unclear. This CDR3 comprises 12 residues. Germline CDR1 and CDR2: KGHSH and LQKENI. With 5 bases removed from V and 2 bases from J, the gap between germline ends came to 6 bases. The CDR3 sequence: CASSSKQETQYF. Written as DNA, the CDR3 is TGTGCCAGCTCATCAAAGCAAGAGACCCAGTACTTC.

This chain links TRBV2 with TRBJ2-1; 11 bases are a match to TRBD2. Germline values: CDR1 SNHLY, CDR2 FYNNEI. J gave up 9 bases and V 7 bases, and 11 bases lay outside the gene matches. This CDR3 is 15 amino acids long. CDR3 protein: CASTQELAGAAEQFF. The CDR3, as DNA: TGTGCCAGCACCCAGGAACTAGCGGGAGCCGCTGAGCAGTTCTTC. Variable domain in full (rest from reference TRBV2 and TRBJ2-1): EPEVTQTPSHQVTQMGQEVILRCVPISNHLYFYWYRQILGQKVEFLVSFYNNEISEKSEIFDDQFSVERPDGSNFTLKIRSTKLEDSAMYFCASTQELAGAAEQFFGPGTRLTVL.

In the case of this clone: Distinct nucleotide sequences in the sample also encode this CDR3. The chain uses TRBV30 and TRBJ1-3; D not resolved. This CDR3 region has 14 residues. Deletions cut 0 bases from V and 2 bases from J, with 8 bases between. CDR1 GTSNPN and CDR2 SVGIG come from the germline V gene (reference sequence). The CDR3 loop is CAWSVVGAGNTIYF. The CDR3 DNA sequence: TGTGCCTGGAGTGTGGTGGGAGCTGGAAACACCATATATTTT. The whole variable domain, filled in from reference TRBV30 and TRBJ1-3, reads SQTIHQWPATLVQPVGSPLSLECTVEGTSNPNLYWYRQAAGRGLQLLFYSVGIGQISSEVPQNLSASRPQDRQFILSSKKLLLSDSGFYLCAWSVVGAGNTIYFGEGSWLTVV.

V and J are TRBV4-3 and TRBJ2-7, with 7 positions matching TRBD1. Germline values: CDR1 LGHNA, CDR2 YSLEER. This CDR3 region has 16 residues. V trimming: 0 bases; J trimming: 0 bases; junction bases outside the gene matches: 5. The CDR3 bases are TGCGCCAGCAGCCAAGATACACAGGGGAGCTCCTACGAGCAGTACTTC. It yields the protein CASSQDTQGSSYEQYF.

V gene TRBV7-8 combines with J gene TRBJ2-7; 9 nucleotides line up with TRBD1. The CDR3 is made up of 16 amino acids. V was pared by 5 bases and J by 2 bases, with 10 bases of the junction left unmatched. The V gene's germline CDR1 is SGHVS and CDR2 FQNEAQ. CDR3: CASSKRTGDGAYEQYF. The CDR3 region has the DNA TGTGCCAGCAGCAAAAGGACAGGGGACGGAGCCTACGAGCAGTACTTC.

The rearrangement uses TRBV2 and TRBJ2-2; TRBD2 matches at 11 bases. Trimming removed 5 bases from V and 2 bases from J; junction bases left unmatched: 7. Germline V CDR1 and CDR2: SNHLY, FYNNEI. The CDR3 runs to 17 residues. CDR3 sequence reads: CASSNSRLAGNTGELFF. CDR3 DNA sequence: TGTGCCAGCAGTAACAGCCGACTAGCGGGAAACACCGGGGAGCTGTTTTTT.

Remarks on this clone: Other DNA sequences from this sample encode an identical CDR3 as well. This chain uses TRBV9 with TRBJ2-3, with D unclear. Deletions cut 0 bases from V and 0 bases from J, with 5 bases between. Germline loops: CDR1 SGDLS, CDR2 YYNGEE. This CDR3 is 14 amino acids long. The CDR3 here is CASSVATSTDTQYF. CDR3 sequence (DNA): TGTGCCAGCAGCGTAGCGACTAGCACAGATACGCAGTATTTT.

This clone has a count of ten or more. Different DNA sequences within this sample yield the same CDR3. This rearrangement joins TRBV29-1 to TRBJ1-5; D ambiguous. CDR1 and CDR2 from the germline V gene are SQVTM and ANQGSEA. Trimming removed 5 bases at V and 9 bases at J, with 17 bases between. The CDR3 consists of 13 residues. The CDR3 is CSVLLSDGRPQHF. CDR3 DNA sequence: TGCAGCGTTTTGTTATCAGACGGACGGCCCCAGCATTTT.

This clone came up a few times. This rearrangement joins TRBV6-6 to TRBJ1-2; maybe TRBD1 (6 bases). Germline V gives CDR1 MNHNY, CDR2 SVGAGI (reference sequence). The CDR3 covers 15 residues. Trimming took 10 bases from V and 3 from J, leaving 21 bases between them. The CDR3, as DNA: TGTGCCACCCTCAGTGGGACACCCCGGGACTATGGCTACACCTTC. Translating gives CATLSGTPRDYGYTF.